This T cell receptor beta chain is from a study of OX40 agonist ivuxolimab in advanced cancers. In the study overall: Intravenous ivuxolimab at 0.01 to 10 mg/kg was given to patients every 2 weeks. Cohort: 75% to 90% men, mean age roughly 60, aged roughly 23 to 79. Antecedent anti-PD-1, anti-PD-L1 or anti-CTLA-4 therapy was permissible, with 40% having received some.

Blood sampling took place at baseline, cycle 4 day 1, and cycle 7 day 1. Method: immunoSEQ multiplex PCR; TCRdb's copy keeps in-frame clones and lacks some. The sample shows roughly 89,000 clones, around 90% of them seen only once. Germline CDR1 SQVTM, CDR2 ANQGSEA. CDR3 length: 13 amino acids. The sequenced sample was CD4+ or CD8+ T cells sorted from blood, obtained in a trial of the OX40 agonist ivuxolimab. J is TRBJ1-4 and V is TRBV29-1, with no clear D. The receptor was derived from an adult with an advanced solid tumor such as melanoma, head and neck, liver or kidney cancer. The chain's CDR3 is CGGYTVTNEKLFF. The CDR3 nucleotides are TGCGGCGGATATACAGTAACTAATGAAAAACTGTTTTTT.